The 23 T cell receptor beta chains in this list originate from one sample, sequenced in a study of early T cells in non-severe SARS-CoV-2 infection. TCRdb passed the 5' RACE reads through MiXCR, listing each CDR3 protein once. The sample gives some 100,000 distinct CDR3 sequences, about 15% of which show up once; 0.45% to 0.75% is in the top ten. The sequenced sample consisted of whole blood. Receptors were obtained from an adult who was a healthcare worker with PCR-confirmed SARS-CoV-2 infection or an uninfected control (not recorded which).

The rearrangement uses TRBV5-1 and TRBJ2-2; D unclear. CDR1 is SGHRS, CDR2 YFSETQ, per germline. The CDR3 sequence is 17 residues long. Trimming shortened V by 1 base and J by 5 bases, and 18 bases separated the two germline ends. CDR3 DNA sequence: TGCGCCAGCAGCTTGTCGGTCGGGCCTGGTGGTACCGGGGAGCTGTTTTTT. Translation: CASSLSVGPGGTGELFF.

The chain has TRBV3-1 and TRBJ1-1; D gene uncertain. In germline, CDR1 is LGHDT, CDR2 YNNKEL (reference sequence). Between the trimmed V and J ends, which lost 0 bases and 5 bases, there was a span of 7 bases. The CDR3 runs to 13 residues. In nucleotides, the CDR3 is TGTGCCAGCAGCCAAGATAGGCGTACTGAAGCTTTCTTT. Protein product: CASSQDRRTEAFF.

In this sample, this clonotype turned up many times. This chain uses TRBV10-1 with TRBJ2-5; D is uncertain. This CDR3 is built from 13 residues. Trimming left V 3 bases short and J 4 bases short, with 9 bases between. Germline V lookup: CDR1 WNHNN, CDR2 SYGVQD (reference sequence). The DNA of the CDR3 is TGCGCCAGCAGTGACAGGTCAACAGAGACCCAGTACTTC. It yields the protein CASSDRSTETQYF.

J is TRBJ1-5 and V is TRBV7-2; TRBD1 is a possible D gene (6 bases). This CDR3 spans 16 amino acids. In germline, CDR1 is SGHTA, CDR2 FQGNSA. Trimming took 4 bases from V and 1 from J, leaving 14 bases between them. The CDR3 DNA reads TGTGCCAGCAGCTCGAGACTAGACAGGAGCAATCAGCCCCAGCATTTT. Protein sequence: CASSSRLDRSNQPQHF.

The chain is built from TRBV3-1 and TRBJ2-3; D gene ambiguous. CDR1 and CDR2 from the germline V gene are LGHDT and YNNKEL (reference sequence). Deletions cut 1 base from V and 3 bases from J, with 11 bases between. The CDR3 has 15 amino acids. In nucleotides, the CDR3 is TGTGCCAGCAGCCAAGTAGTCGGTCAGACAGATACGCAGTATTTT. Translated: CASSQVVGQTDTQYF.

This clonotype was seen a handful of times. The V gene is TRBV11-2, the J gene TRBJ2-6; D call uncertain. Trimming removed 5 bases at V and 4 bases at J, with 9 bases between. The germline gives CDR1 SGHAT, CDR2 FQNNGV. The CDR3 loop spans 14 amino acids. The CDR3 region is CASSQATGANVLTF. Written as DNA, the CDR3 is TGTGCCAGCAGCCAGGCAACCGGGGCCAACGTCCTGACTTTC. The whole variable domain, remainder taken from reference TRBV11-2 and TRBJ2-6, is EAGVAQSPRYKIIEKRQSVAFWCNPISGHATLYWYQQILGQGPKLLIQFQNNGVVDDSQLPKDRFSAERLKGVDSTLKIQPAKLEDSAVYLCASSQATGANVLTFGAGSRLTVL.

This clonotype was counted a few times. The chain carries TRBV19 and TRBJ2-3; TRBD1 aligns across 7 bases. Germline CDR1 LNHDA, CDR2 SQIVND (reference sequence). V lost 6 bases to trimming and J lost 4 bases; unmatched junction nucleotides: 4. The CDR3 is 13 amino acids. In DNA, the CDR3 is TGTGCCAGTAGCCGACAGGGCCCAGATACGCAGTATTTT. Protein product: CASSRQGPDTQYF.

In its sample, this clonotype was seen a few times. This sequence joins TRBV6-6 and TRBJ2-5; 7 nucleotides agree with TRBD2. Losses at the gene ends were 5 bases for V and 1 base for J; bases not matched to a gene: 16. This CDR3 has 18 amino acids. Germline-derived CDR1 and CDR2 are MNHNY and SVGAGI (reference sequence). The CDR3 loop is CASSPGGIMRGTQETQYF. CDR3 bases: TGTGCCAGCAGTCCCGGGGGGATTATGCGGGGGACCCAAGAGACCCAGTACTTC.

This clonotype turned up a few times. V usage is TRBV7-3 and J usage is TRBJ2-3, with a weak D call TRBD2 (7 bases). Trimming left V 3 bases short and J 1 base short, with 11 bases between. The germline V gene has CDR1 SGHTA and CDR2 FQGTGA. The CDR3 spans 15 residues. This CDR3 is CASSFYGGRTDTQYF. In DNA form, the CDR3 reads TGTGCCAGCAGCTTTTACGGGGGGCGCACAGATACGCAGTATTTT. Full variable domain (outside the CDR3, taken from reference TRBV7-3 and TRBJ2-3): GAGVSQTPSNKVTEKGKYVELRCDPISGHTALYWYRQSLGQGPEFLIYFQGTGAADDSGLPNDRFFAVRPEGSVSTLKIQRTERGDSAVYLCASSFYGGRTDTQYFGPGTRLTVL.

This clonotype came up a few times. The chain carries TRBV30 and TRBJ2-1, with D possibly being TRBD2 (6 bases). Trimming took off 3 bases at V and 5 bases at J, with 8 bases between the two ends. The CDR3 spans 12 residues. CDR1 is GTSNPN and CDR2 is SVGIG in the germline V gene (reference sequence). CDR3 residues: CAWSGGDNEQFF. Here the CDR3 DNA reads TGTGCCTGGAGCGGAGGGGACAATGAGCAGTTCTTC.

The V gene is TRBV2, the J gene TRBJ2-2; 8 bases are shared with TRBD1. Germline V gene data show CDR1 as SNHLY and CDR2 as FYNNEI. The CDR3 has 15 residues. The V gene end was trimmed by 6 bases and the J gene end by 7 bases; junction bases not matched to a gene: 10. Here the CDR3 DNA reads TGTGCCAGCAGGGACAGGGATGGGTACAGCGGGGAGCTGTTTTTT. Its protein product is CASRDRDGYSGELFF.

This clonotype was found a few times. The chain employs TRBV27 and TRBJ1-1, with D perhaps matching TRBD1 (5 bases). Trimming removed 8 bases from V and 3 bases from J, with 19 bases in between. The length of the CDR3 is 15 residues. Per the germline V gene, CDR1 is MNHEY and CDR2 is SMNVEV (reference sequence). The CDR3 protein is CASWGVGRDYTEAFF. The CDR3 DNA is TGTGCCAGCTGGGGGGTTGGACGGGACTACACTGAAGCTTTCTTT.

This clonotype was seen many times. J is TRBJ1-2 and V is TRBV4-1; D is unresolved. V gave up 1 base and J gave up 5 bases, with 11 bases separating them. The CDR3 totals 14 residues. Germline V gene lookup returns CDR1 MGHRA and CDR2 YSYEKL. This CDR3 is CASSQVRGGYGYTF. CDR3 bases: TGCGCCAGCAGCCAAGTGCGGGGAGGGTATGGCTACACCTTC.

The rearrangement uses TRBV27 and TRBJ2-3, with 10 positions matching TRBD1. Looked up from germline, CDR1 is MNHEY and CDR2 is SMNVEV (reference sequence). CDR3 length equals 15 residues. The ends lost 6 bases at V and 2 bases at J; junction bases unmatched: 5. The CDR3 spells CASSARQGATDTQYF. CDR3 nucleotide sequence: TGTGCCAGCAGCGCTCGACAGGGGGCCACAGATACGCAGTATTTT.

This clonotype was counted between two and nine times. The V and J genes are TRBV6-2 or TRBV6-3 and TRBJ2-2; TRBD2 matches at 7 bases. Germline V gene lookup returns CDR1 MNHEY and CDR2 SVGEGT. The CDR3 contains 13 residues. J lost 6 bases, V lost 5 bases, and 3 bases had no gene match. The chain's CDR3 is CASSDGLAGELFF. The CDR3 DNA follows: TGTGCCAGCAGTGATGGACTAGCCGGGGAGCTGTTTTTT.

Only a few counts were recorded for this clonotype. This chain links TRBV29-1 with TRBJ2-3, with TRBD1 matching over 7 bases. CDR1 and CDR2 from the germline V gene are SQVTM and ANQGSEA. CDR3 length equals 13 residues. Unmatched junction bases numbered 4, after V lost 6 bases and J lost 1 base. CDR3 residues: CSVGTVRTDTQYF. CDR3 nucleotides: TGCAGCGTGGGGACAGTACGCACAGATACGCAGTATTTT.

The table lists this clonotype with many counts. The CDR3 spells CASRLPGQASYGYTF. The CDR3 DNA sequence: TGTGCCAGTAGACTACCGGGACAGGCATCCTATGGCTACACCTTC. The genes are TRBV19 and TRBJ1-2; TRBD1 matches 8 bases. With 6 bases clipped from V and 4 bases from J, the junction kept 10 bases outside the gene matches. The CDR3 runs 15 residues. Per the germline V gene, CDR1 is LNHDA and CDR2 is SQIVND (reference sequence).

J is TRBJ2-2 and V is TRBV2, with 9 bases identical to TRBD2. The CDR3 extends over 15 amino acids. The germline CDR1 and CDR2 sequences are SNHLY and FYNNEI. Trimming at V came to 4 bases and at J to 1 base, leaving 1 base not matched to a gene. The DNA for the CDR3 is TGTGCCAGCAGTGCAGCGGGGGGGAACACCGGGGAGCTGTTTTTT. Protein sequence: CASSAAGGNTGELFF.

This rearrangement joins TRBV2 to TRBJ2-1, with 7 positions matching TRBD2. Trimming at V came to 6 bases and at J to 4 bases, leaving 12 bases not matched to a gene. Per the germline V gene, CDR1 is SNHLY and CDR2 is FYNNEI. This CDR3 is 16 amino acids long. The CDR3: CASSRVASGVYNEQFF. The CDR3 region has the DNA TGTGCCAGCAGCCGAGTGGCCAGCGGGGTATACAATGAGCAGTTCTTC.

This clonotype appeared a few times. J is TRBJ1-6 and V is TRBV6-5; D not certain. Germline loops: CDR1 MNHEY, CDR2 SVGAGI. The CDR3 totals 13 residues. V was cut by 4 bases and J by 14 bases, with 15 bases left in between. The CDR3 DNA follows: TGTGCCAGCAGTTCACGGACCGGCTCATCCCTCCACTTT. It yields the protein CASSSRTGSSLHF.

This clonotype was observed many times. The chain employs TRBV6-5 and TRBJ1-4, with 9 bases lining up with TRBD1. This CDR3 is built from 16 residues. V lost 6 bases and J lost 3; bases outside the gene matches: 8. Germline CDR1 reads MNHEY; CDR2 reads SVGAGI. CDR3 coding DNA: TGTGCCAGCAGACCGGGACAGGGCCGTCCTAATGAAAAACTGTTTTTT. The encoded protein is CASRPGQGRPNEKLFF.

This clonotype was recorded a few times. The chain combines TRBV12-3 or TRBV12-4 with TRBJ1-5, with D hard to call. The CDR3 sequence is 12 residues long. With 6 bases removed from V and 7 bases from J, the gap between germline ends came to 10 bases. CDR3 nucleotide sequence: TGTGCCAGCAGCCGGGTGGAACAGCCCCAGCATTTT. This translates into CASSRVEQPQHF.

In its sample, this clonotype was seen many times. The chain carries TRBV12-3 or TRBV12-4 and TRBJ2-2; TRBD1 might be the D (5 bases). Deletions cut 7 bases from V and 3 bases from J, with 12 bases between. The CDR3 sequence is 14 residues long. The CDR3 here is CASTDDSHTGELFF. DNA for the CDR3: TGTGCCAGCACCGATGACAGCCACACCGGGGAGCTGTTTTTT.